This section outlines one T cell receptor (beta chain) sequence together with its context. Its antigen is currently unknown. These data originate in a study of T-cell memory formation after mild COVID-19. The study, taken as a whole, reports: CD4+ clones that contracted lay mainly in CM and EM; CD8+ ones lay in EMRA.

Libraries for TCRalpha and TCRbeta carried sample barcodes and unique molecular identifiers via 5'RACE. In TCRdb, the 5' RACE reads were re-called with MiXCR into one record per CDR3 protein. The profile shows 350,000 to 450,000 distinct CDR3 sequences, roughly 26% of them singletons. V dropped 0 bases and J dropped 4 bases, with 16 bases sitting between them. The CDR3 contains 17 residues. The germline V gene has CDR1 LGHNA and CDR2 YNFKEQ. The receptor was derived from an adult woman who had mild COVID-19 (a few samples of this study predate the infection). Cell type and time point are not known. The chain combines TRBV4-2 with TRBJ2-1; D is unclear. Source material: PBMCs or a T cell subset sorted from them (not recorded which). CDR3 loop: CASSQDLRTDLYNEQFF. The CDR3 DNA is TGTGCCAGCAGCCAAGATCTTCGGACGGATTTATACAATGAGCAGTTCTTC.